This section outlines one T cell receptor (beta chain) sequence together with its context. Its specificity is not known. Production of TCR beta cDNA relied on 5'RACE template switching with UMIs. TCRdb reprocessed the 5' RACE reads, with one entry per CDR3 protein and no DNA. The sample table includes over 100,000 distinct CDR3 sequences. The data originate from a study of T cells expressing NK-cell markers. Across the whole study: Each TCR beta repertoire originated in sorted T cells that were CD3+CD56+NKG2C+, CD3+CD56+NKG2C- or CD3+CD56-NKG2C+. The study's findings and limits: A range of roughly 1.0-8% of CD8+ T cells consisted of dominant NKG2C+ clonotypes in a handful of donors. HCMV specificity was not established for the expanded NKG2C+ T cell clones.

This CDR3 is built from 14 residues. Germline V gene sequence: CDR1 SGHNT, CDR2 YYREEE (reference sequence). Sequenced: blood T cells: a sorted CD56 or NKG2C T cell subset, CD4+ or CD8+ T cells, or bulk PBMC T cells (not recorded which). The V gene is TRBV5-4, the J gene TRBJ2-7. The clonotype comes from a woman between 18 and 69 years old in good health. CDR3 loop: CASSLADATYEQYF.